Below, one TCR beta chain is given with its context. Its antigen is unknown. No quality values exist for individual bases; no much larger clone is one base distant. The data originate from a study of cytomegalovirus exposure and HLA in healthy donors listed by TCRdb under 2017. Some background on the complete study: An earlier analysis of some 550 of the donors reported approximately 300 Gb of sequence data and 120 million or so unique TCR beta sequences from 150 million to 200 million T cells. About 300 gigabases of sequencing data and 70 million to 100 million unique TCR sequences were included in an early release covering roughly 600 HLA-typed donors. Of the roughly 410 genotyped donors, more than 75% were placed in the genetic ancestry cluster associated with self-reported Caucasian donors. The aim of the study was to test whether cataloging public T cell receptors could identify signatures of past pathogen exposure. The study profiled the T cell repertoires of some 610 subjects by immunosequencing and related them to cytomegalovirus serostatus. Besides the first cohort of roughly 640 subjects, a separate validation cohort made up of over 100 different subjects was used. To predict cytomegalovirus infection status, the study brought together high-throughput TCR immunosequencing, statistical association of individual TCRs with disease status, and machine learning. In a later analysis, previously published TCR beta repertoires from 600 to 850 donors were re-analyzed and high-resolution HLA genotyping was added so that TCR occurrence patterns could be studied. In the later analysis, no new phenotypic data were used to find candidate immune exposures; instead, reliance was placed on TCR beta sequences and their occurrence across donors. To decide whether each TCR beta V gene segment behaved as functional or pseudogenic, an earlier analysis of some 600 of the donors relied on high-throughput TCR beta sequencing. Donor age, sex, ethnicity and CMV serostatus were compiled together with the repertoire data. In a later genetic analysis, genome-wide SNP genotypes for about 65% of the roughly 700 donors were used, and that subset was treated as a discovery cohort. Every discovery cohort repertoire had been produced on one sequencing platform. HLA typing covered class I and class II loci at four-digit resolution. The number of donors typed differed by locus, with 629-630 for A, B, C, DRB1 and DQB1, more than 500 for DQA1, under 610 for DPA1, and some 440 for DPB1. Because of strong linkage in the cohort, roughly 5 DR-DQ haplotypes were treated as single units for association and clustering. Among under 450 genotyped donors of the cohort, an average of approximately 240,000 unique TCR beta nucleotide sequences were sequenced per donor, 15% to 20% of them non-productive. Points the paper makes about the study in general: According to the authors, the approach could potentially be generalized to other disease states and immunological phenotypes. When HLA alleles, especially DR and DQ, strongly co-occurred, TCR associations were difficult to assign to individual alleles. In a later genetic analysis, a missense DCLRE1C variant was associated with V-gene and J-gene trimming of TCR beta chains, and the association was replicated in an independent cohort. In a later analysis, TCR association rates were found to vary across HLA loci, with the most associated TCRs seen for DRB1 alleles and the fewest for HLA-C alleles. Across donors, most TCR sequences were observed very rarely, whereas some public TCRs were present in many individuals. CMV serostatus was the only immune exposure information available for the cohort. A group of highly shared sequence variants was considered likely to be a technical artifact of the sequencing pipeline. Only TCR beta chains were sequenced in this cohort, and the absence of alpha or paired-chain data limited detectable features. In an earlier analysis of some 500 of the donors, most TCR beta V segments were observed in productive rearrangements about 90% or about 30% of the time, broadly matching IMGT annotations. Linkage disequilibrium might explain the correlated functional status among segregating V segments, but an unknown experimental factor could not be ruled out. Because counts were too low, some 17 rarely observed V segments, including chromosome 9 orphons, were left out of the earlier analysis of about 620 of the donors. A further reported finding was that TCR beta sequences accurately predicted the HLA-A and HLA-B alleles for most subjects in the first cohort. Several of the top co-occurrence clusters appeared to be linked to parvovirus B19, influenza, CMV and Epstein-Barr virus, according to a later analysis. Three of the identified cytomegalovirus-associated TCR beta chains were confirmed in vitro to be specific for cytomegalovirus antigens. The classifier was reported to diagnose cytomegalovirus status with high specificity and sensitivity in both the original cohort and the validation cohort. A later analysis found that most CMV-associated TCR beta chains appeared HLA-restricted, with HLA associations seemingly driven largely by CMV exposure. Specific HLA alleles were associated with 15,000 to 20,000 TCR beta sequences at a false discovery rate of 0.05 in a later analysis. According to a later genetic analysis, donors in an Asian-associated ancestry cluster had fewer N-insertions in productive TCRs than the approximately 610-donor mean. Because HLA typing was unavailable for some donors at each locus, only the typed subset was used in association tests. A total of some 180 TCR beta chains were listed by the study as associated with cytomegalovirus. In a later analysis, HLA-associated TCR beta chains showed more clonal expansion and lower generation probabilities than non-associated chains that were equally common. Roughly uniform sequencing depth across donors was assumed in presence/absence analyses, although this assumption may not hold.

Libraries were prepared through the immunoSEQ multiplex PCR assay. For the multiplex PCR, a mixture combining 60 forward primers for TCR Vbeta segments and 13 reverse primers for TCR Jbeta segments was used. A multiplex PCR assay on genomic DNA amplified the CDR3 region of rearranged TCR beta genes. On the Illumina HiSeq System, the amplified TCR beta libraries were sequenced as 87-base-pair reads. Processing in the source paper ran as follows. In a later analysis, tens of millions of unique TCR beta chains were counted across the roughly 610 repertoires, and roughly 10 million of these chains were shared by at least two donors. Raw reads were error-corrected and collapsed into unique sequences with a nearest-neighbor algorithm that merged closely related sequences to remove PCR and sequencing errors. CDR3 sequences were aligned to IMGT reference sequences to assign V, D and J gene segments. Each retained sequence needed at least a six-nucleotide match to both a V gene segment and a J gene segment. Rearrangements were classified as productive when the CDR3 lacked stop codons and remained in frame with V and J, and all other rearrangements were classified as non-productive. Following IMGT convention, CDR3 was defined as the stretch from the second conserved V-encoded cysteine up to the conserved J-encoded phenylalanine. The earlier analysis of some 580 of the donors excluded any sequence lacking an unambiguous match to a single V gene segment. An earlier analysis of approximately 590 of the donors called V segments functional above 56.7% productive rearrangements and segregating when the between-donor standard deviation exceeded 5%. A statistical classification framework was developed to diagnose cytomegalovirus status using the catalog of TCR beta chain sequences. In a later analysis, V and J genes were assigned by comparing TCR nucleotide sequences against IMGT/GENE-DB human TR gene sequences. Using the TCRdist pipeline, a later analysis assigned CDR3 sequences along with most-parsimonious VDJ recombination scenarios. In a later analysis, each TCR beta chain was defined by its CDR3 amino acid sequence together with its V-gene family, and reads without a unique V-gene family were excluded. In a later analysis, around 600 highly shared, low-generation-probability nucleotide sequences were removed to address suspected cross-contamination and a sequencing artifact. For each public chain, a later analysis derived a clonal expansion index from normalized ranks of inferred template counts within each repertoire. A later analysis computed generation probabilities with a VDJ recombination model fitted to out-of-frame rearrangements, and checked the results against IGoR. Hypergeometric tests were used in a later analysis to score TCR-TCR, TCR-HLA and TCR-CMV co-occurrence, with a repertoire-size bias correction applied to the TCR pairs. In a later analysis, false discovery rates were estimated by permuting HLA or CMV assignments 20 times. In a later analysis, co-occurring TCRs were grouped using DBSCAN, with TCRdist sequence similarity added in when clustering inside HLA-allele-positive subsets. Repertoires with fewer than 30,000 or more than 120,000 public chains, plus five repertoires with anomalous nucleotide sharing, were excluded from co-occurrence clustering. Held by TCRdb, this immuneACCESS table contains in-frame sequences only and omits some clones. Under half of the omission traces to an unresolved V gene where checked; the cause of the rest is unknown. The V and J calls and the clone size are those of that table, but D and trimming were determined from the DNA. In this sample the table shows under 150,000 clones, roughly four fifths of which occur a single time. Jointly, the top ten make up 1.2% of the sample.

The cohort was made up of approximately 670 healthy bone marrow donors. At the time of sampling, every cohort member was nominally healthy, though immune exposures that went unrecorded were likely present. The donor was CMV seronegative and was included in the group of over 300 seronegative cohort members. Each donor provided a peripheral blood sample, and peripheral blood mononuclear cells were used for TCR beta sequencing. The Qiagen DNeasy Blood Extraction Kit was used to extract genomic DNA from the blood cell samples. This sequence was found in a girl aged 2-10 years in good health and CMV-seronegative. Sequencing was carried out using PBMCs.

In nucleotides, the sequence is TGTGCCAGCAGCTTTGGGACAGGGAGCTCCTACGAGCAGTACTTC. Its protein product is CASSFGTGSSYEQYF. In this chain, TRBV5-6 is recombined with TRBJ2-7, and TRBD1 aligns with 9 junction nucleotides. The germline V gene gives CDR1 as SGHDT and CDR2 as YYEEEE. Trimming removed 2 bases from V and 0 bases from J; the gene matches leave 3 bases unexplained. The CDR3 measures 15 amino acids from cysteine to phenylalanine. Only the CDR3 part of the read is kept: 45 bases, read in frame from the first base.